This T cell receptor beta chain was found in a study of T cells after yellow fever vaccination. Turning to the study itself: Low-cell-number fractions were prepared with SMART-Seq v4 Ultra Low Input. Notes on the study in general: After the booster, about 95% of CD4 and about 90% of CD8 primary-response clones were re-detected.

TCRdb recomputed calls from the 5' RACE reads with MiXCR, one row per CDR3 protein. The sample includes 350,000 to 550,000 distinct CDR3 sequences, roughly a sixth seen only once; the top ten take about a sixth. On this clonotype: Its antigen is unidentified. This could be a read error, since a much larger clone is one nucleotide away. The conserved closing phenylalanine or tryptophan is absent in this CDR3, likely reflecting a read error.

Looked up from germline, CDR1 is LGHNA and CDR2 is YNFKEQ. The CDR3 runs 16 residues. V lost 0 bases and J lost 7, with 15 bases in between. This TCR was sampled from a man between 18 and 35 years old who received the YFV17D yellow fever vaccine. The J gene is TRBJ1-4, the V gene TRBV4-2; TRBD1 is a possible D gene (6 bases). Sequencing was performed on PBMCs, taken before the yellow fever booster vaccination. This CDR3 reads CASSQERRGGSEKLFL. CDR3 in DNA: TGTGCCAGCAGCCAAGAAAGGAGAGGGGGGTCTGAAAAACTGTTTTTG.